The 19 T cell receptor beta chains given below trace back to one sample, sequenced in a study of blood T cell repertoires in COVID-19. Libraries were prepared by immunoSEQ multiplex PCR; TCRdb keeps only in-frame clonotypes and omits some of them. The table records fewer than 55,000 clones, roughly 86% of them present only once. The sequenced sample consisted of peripheral blood. These receptor sequences come from a woman in her fifties or sixties with acute or convalescent COVID-19.

V gene TRBV7-9 combines with J gene TRBJ1-2; TRBD1 matches at 10 bases. The CDR3 is 15 residues long. CDR1 SEHNR and CDR2 FQNEAQ come from the germline V gene (reference sequence). J was trimmed by 5 bases and V by 5 bases; bases with no gene match: 8. CDR3 loop: CASSERDRGLYGYTF. The CDR3 DNA follows: TGTGCCAGCAGCGAACGGGACAGGGGTTTGTATGGCTACACCTTC.

The chain is built from TRBV7-3 and TRBJ1-5; 9 positions match TRBD1. The CDR3 totals 16 residues. With V trimmed by 3 bases and J by 6 bases, 9 bases remained unmatched. Germline V gives CDR1 SGHTA, CDR2 FQGTGA. The CDR3 protein is CASSFPSQGAAQPQHF. DNA of the CDR3: TGTGCCAGCAGCTTCCCGTCACAGGGGGCCGCTCAGCCCCAGCATTTT. Combining the CDR3 with reference TRBV7-3 and TRBJ1-5 gives the whole variable domain GAGVSQTPSNKVTEKGKYVELRCDPISGHTALYWYRQSLGQGPEFLIYFQGTGAADDSGLPNDRFFAVRPEGSVSTLKIQRTERGDSAVYLCASSFPSQGAAQPQHFGDGTRLSIL.

V usage is TRBV5-1 and J usage is TRBJ1-4; 8 nucleotides agree with TRBD1. The CDR3 contains 20 residues. Trimming took 4 bases from V and 0 from J; bases not matched to a gene: 17. The V gene's germline CDR1 is SGHRS and CDR2 YFSETQ. For the CDR3, the DNA is TGCGCCAGCAGCGATGGACAGGGAAAACCCGAAAGAGCAACTAATGAAAAACTGTTTTTT. Amino acid sequence: CASSDGQGKPERATNEKLFF.

Only a few counts were recorded for this clone. V and J are TRBV27 and TRBJ1-2; TRBD1 matches at 7 bases. CDR1 and CDR2 (germline): MNHEY, SMNVEV (reference sequence). The CDR3 consists of 14 residues. J lost 7 bases, V lost 9 bases, and 14 bases had no gene match. CDR3 DNA sequence: TGTGCCAGTAGGGGTACAGGGGCCCTGGGTGGCTACACCTTC. This codes for CASRGTGALGGYTF.

This clone was seen a few times. The J gene is TRBJ2-7, the V gene TRBV6-5, with a possible D match to TRBD2 (5 bases). The CDR3 runs to 13 residues. Trimming shortened V by 5 bases and J by 5 bases, and 13 bases separated the two germline ends. CDR1 MNHEY and CDR2 SVGAGI come from the germline V gene. The CDR3 region is CASSTAGVHEQYF. CDR3 bases: TGTGCCAGCAGTACCGCCGGGGTTCACGAGCAGTACTTC.

V gene TRBV3-1 (or the pseudogene TRBV3-2) combines with J gene TRBJ2-5; D gene unclear. Deletions cut 5 bases from V and 2 bases from J, with 6 bases between. This CDR3 is 12 amino acids long. Germline CDR1 and CDR2: LGHDT and YNNKEL (reference sequence). The CDR3 DNA reads as TGTGCCAGCAGCGTACGGCAAGAGACCCAGTACTTC. Protein sequence: CASSVRQETQYF.

The genes are TRBV7-2 and TRBJ1-3, with 8 bases lining up with TRBD1. Trimming took 5 bases from V and 4 from J; bases not matched to a gene: 7. This CDR3 has 15 amino acids. CDR1 SGHTA and CDR2 FQGNSA come from the germline V gene. In DNA, the CDR3 is TGTGCCAGCAGCCCCGGACAGGGCCGCGGAAACACCATATATTTT. It encodes CASSPGQGRGNTIYF.

The chain couples TRBV29-1 to TRBJ2-1; D gene unclear. Trimming took off 6 bases at V and 7 bases at J, with 19 bases between the two ends. Germline assignment: CDR1 SQVTM and CDR2 ANQGSEA. The CDR3 runs 14 residues. CDR3 protein: CSVPVIPPRNEQFF. The CDR3 DNA sequence: TGCAGCGTCCCGGTTATCCCTCCTCGGAATGAGCAGTTCTTC.

CDR3 region: CASSIFGGTEAFF. CDR3 in DNA: TGTGCCAGTAGTATTTTTGGAGGCACTGAAGCTTTCTTT. The J gene is TRBJ1-1, the V gene TRBV19, with D hard to call. The CDR3 spans 13 residues. CDR1 is LNHDA and CDR2 is SQIVND in the germline V gene (reference sequence). V was shortened by 3 bases and J by 4 bases, with 9 bases between the two germline ends.

This clone was recorded a few times. The CDR3 is CASSPPGLRGTEAFF. CDR3 coding DNA: TGTGCCAGCTCTCCGCCGGGACTCCGGGGCACTGAAGCTTTCTTT. The chain combines TRBV18 with TRBJ1-1; a possible D gene is TRBD1 (5 bases). Trimming removed 6 bases from V and 4 bases from J, with 18 bases in between. The V gene's germline CDR1 is KGHSH and CDR2 LQKENI. This CDR3 has 15 amino acids.

This chain uses TRBV7-9 with TRBJ2-5, with 9 bases identical to TRBD2. The germline V gene has CDR1 SEHNR and CDR2 FQNEAQ (reference sequence). Trimming took 2 bases from V and 2 from J; bases not matched to a gene: 6. This CDR3 has 16 amino acids. In DNA, the CDR3 is TGTGCCAGCAGCTTAACCCTAGCGGGGCTTCAAGAGACCCAGTACTTC. Its translation: CASSLTLAGLQETQYF.

This clone came up once. The chain joins TRBV6-1 to TRBJ1-5, with TRBD1 identical over 9 bases. The junction had 4 bases not matched to a gene; V was cut back by 3 bases and J by 4 bases. The CDR3 contains 15 residues. In germline, CDR1 is MNHNS, CDR2 SASEGT. The CDR3 here is CASSDHGQGNQPQHF. The CDR3 nucleotides read TGTGCCAGCAGTGACCATGGACAGGGGAATCAGCCCCAGCATTTT.

This clone appeared a few times. The chain links TRBV5-1 to TRBJ2-1; TRBD2 is a possible D gene (5 bases). The ends were cut back, 4 bases at V and 11 bases at J, with 16 bases in the middle. The CDR3 loop spans 13 amino acids. Germline lookup yields CDR1 SGHRS and CDR2 YFSETQ. The CDR3, as DNA: TGCGCCAGCAGCCCGGAACTAGTCCCGCAGCAGTTCTTC. Its translation: CASSPELVPQQFF.

The chain combines TRBV4-1 with TRBJ1-4; 7 bases are shared with TRBD1. This CDR3 region has 19 residues. The J segment lost 0 bases and the V segment lost 3 bases, leaving 13 bases of the junction unmatched. Germline V CDR1 and CDR2: MGHRA, YSYEKL. The CDR3 protein is CASSHRTGTAIATNEKLFF. CDR3 bases: TGCGCCAGCAGCCACCGAACCGGGACAGCCATTGCAACTAATGAAAAACTGTTTTTT.

The chain couples TRBV5-4 to TRBJ1-5; 7 bases agree with TRBD1. CDR3 size: 14 residues. With V trimmed by 4 bases and J by 5 bases, 6 bases remained unmatched. The V gene's germline CDR1 is SGHNT and CDR2 YYREEE (reference sequence). DNA of the CDR3: TGTGCCAGCAGCCAGCAGGGGGACGATCAGCCCCAGCATTTT. This translates into CASSQQGDDQPQHF.

This clone appeared a few times. CDR3 in amino acids: CSVDEQGTNYGYTF. CDR3 in DNA: TGCAGCGTTGACGAACAGGGGACTAACTATGGCTACACCTTC. This rearrangement joins TRBV29-1 to TRBJ1-2, with 7 bases identical to TRBD1. The germline CDR1 and CDR2 sequences are SQVTM and ANQGSEA. V shed 3 bases, J shed 0 bases, and the junction held 4 bases outside the gene matches. The CDR3 spans 14 residues.

This clone was recorded only once. V and J are TRBV5-6 and TRBJ2-7; TRBD2 is a possible D gene (5 bases). Germline V CDR1 and CDR2: SGHDT, YYEEEE. CDR3 length: 13 amino acids. With 4 bases removed from V and 7 bases from J, the gap between germline ends came to 15 bases. CDR3 loop: CASSRQGSGEQYF. DNA for the CDR3: TGTGCCAGCAGCCGGCAAGGATCGGGGGAGCAGTACTTC.

J is TRBJ2-7 and V is TRBV15; 10 nucleotides match TRBD2. Germline loops: CDR1 LNHNV, CDR2 YYDKDF (reference sequence). The junction had 11 bases not matched to a gene; V was cut back by 1 base and J by 5 bases. The CDR3 covers 17 residues. Here the CDR3 DNA reads TGTGCCACCAGCAGAGCCCAGCCTAGCGGGAGTCGGGACGAGCAGTACTTC. Translation gives CATSRAQPSGSRDEQYF.

The chain is built from TRBV30 and TRBJ1-6; TRBD1 matches at 8 bases. The CDR3 totals 13 residues. V lost 4 bases and J lost 7; bases outside the gene matches: 3. Germline V lookup: CDR1 GTSNPN, CDR2 SVGIG (reference sequence). The CDR3 loop is CAWTRTGNSPLHF. The CDR3 bases are TGTGCCTGGACGCGGACAGGGAATTCACCCCTCCACTTT.